Listed below are T cell receptor beta chains from one sample, sequenced in a study of T cells in Graves' hyperthyroidism and ophthalmopathy. MiXCR, run by TCRdb on the multiplex PCR reads, gives a single entry per CDR3 protein. The sample lists about 640,000 distinct CDR3 sequences; around 21% were seen once. Sequencing was done on a sample of blood. The receptors shown here come from a man aged 30 to 39 with Graves' ophthalmopathy. The CDR3 runs from the conserved cysteine through the conserved F or W. D genes are given only for firm matches. Clone size is stated in some rows and not others, as once, few, many or a class when expanded.

abundance | j_gene | v_gene | d_gene | CDR3aa | CDR3nt
few | TRBJ2-2 | TRBV12-3/TRBV12-4 | TRBD2 | CASTPGGDTGELFF | TGTGCCAGTACTCCGGGAGGGGATACCGGGGAGCTGTTTTTT
many | TRBJ2-1 | TRBV30 | TRBD2 | CAGLAGGPGEQFF | TGTGCCGGCTTAGCGGGAGGGCCTGGTGAGCAGTTCTTC
once | TRBJ1-3 | TRBV6-9 | TRBD1 | CASIFRTGPGNTIYF | TGTGCCAGCATTTTTCGGACAGGGCCTGGAAACACCATATATTTT
few | TRBJ2-7 | TRBV28 | TRBD2 | CTVGVAGSGEQYF | TGTACCGTAGGGGTAGCGGGGTCGGGAGAGCAGTACTTC
many | TRBJ2-7 | TRBV20-1 | TRBD1 | CSVSSPGQGAREQYF | TGCAGTGTATCAAGCCCGGGACAGGGGGCCCGTGAGCAGTACTTC
NA | TRBJ1-3 | TRBV4-1 | NA | CASSPIFQGISGNTIYF | TGCGCCAGCAGCCCCATTTTCCAGGGGATCTCTGGAAACACCATATATTTT
few | TRBJ2-7 | TRBV6-1 | TRBD2 | CATLPGLASQILYEQYF | TGTGCCACCCTACCGGGACTAGCGAGTCAGATTCTCTACGAGCAGTACTTC
many | TRBJ1-1 | TRBV5-1 | NA | CASSLSESGSTEAFF | TGCGCCAGCAGCTTGTCGGAATCGGGGAGCACTGAAGCTTTCTTT
NA | TRBJ2-3 | TRBV5-1 | NA | CASGDTDTQYF | TGCGCCAGCGGAGACACAGATACGCAGTATTTT
many | TRBJ2-5 | TRBV7-2 | TRBD2 | CASSKMGLAGETQYF | TGTGCCAGCAGCAAAATGGGACTAGCAGGGGAGACCCAGTACTTC
NA | TRBJ2-3 | TRBV5-6 | NA | CASSQAVQSTDTQYF | TGTGCCAGCAGCCAAGCGGTTCAGAGCACAGATACGCAGTATTTT
many | TRBJ2-7 | TRBV11-1 | TRBD1 | CASSSDREEGYEQYF | TGTGCCAGCAGCAGCGACAGGGAAGAAGGCTACGAGCAGTACTTC
many | TRBJ2-5 | TRBV20-1 | NA | CSARDRAGSQETQYF | TGCAGTGCTAGAGATCGGGCGGGTAGTCAAGAGACCCAGTACTTC
NA | TRBJ2-3 | TRBV7-9 | TRBD2 | CASNEGLATDTQYF | TGTGCCAGCAACGAGGGACTAGCGACAGATACGCAGTATTTT
few | TRBJ1-1 | TRBV5-5 | TRBD1 | CASSLAYRGGTEAFF | TGTGCCAGCAGCTTGGCTTACAGGGGGGGCACTGAAGCTTTCTTT